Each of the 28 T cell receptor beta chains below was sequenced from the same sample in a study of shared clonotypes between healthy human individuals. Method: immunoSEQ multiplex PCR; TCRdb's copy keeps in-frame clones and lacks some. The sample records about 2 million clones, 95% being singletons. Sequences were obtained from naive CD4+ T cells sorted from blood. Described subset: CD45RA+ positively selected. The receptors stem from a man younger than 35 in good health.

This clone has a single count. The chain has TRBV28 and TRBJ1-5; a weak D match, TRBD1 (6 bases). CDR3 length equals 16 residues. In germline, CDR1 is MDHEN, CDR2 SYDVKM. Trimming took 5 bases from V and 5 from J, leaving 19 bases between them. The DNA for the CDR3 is TGTGCCAGCAGTCCCTCTGAGAGGGGGGAATATCAGCCCCAGCATTTT. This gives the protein CASSPSERGEYQPQHF.

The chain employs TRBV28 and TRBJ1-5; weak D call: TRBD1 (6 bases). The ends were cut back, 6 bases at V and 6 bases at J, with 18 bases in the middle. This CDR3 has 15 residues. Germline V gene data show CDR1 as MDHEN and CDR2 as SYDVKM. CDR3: CASRPGHGGSQPQHF. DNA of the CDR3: TGTGCCAGCAGACCGGGACACGGAGGAAGTCAGCCCCAGCATTTT.

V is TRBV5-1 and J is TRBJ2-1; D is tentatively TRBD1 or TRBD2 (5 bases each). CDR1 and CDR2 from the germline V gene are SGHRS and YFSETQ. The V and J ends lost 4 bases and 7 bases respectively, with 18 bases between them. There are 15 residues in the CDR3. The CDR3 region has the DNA TGCGCCAGCAGCCAGACCGGGACGTTGAGGAATGAGCAGTTCTTC. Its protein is CASSQTGTLRNEQFF.

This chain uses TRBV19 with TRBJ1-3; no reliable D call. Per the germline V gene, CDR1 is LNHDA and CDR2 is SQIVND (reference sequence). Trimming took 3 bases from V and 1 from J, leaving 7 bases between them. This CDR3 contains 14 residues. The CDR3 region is CASSIEGSGNTIYF. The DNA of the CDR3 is TGTGCCAGTAGTATTGAAGGATCTGGAAACACCATATATTTT.

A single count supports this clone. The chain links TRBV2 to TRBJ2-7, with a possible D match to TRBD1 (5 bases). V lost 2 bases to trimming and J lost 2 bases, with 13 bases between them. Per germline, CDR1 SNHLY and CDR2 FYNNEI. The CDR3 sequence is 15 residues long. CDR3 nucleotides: TGTGCCAGCAGTGAAATGACAGTGTTTGCCTACGAGCAGTACTTC. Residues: CASSEMTVFAYEQYF.

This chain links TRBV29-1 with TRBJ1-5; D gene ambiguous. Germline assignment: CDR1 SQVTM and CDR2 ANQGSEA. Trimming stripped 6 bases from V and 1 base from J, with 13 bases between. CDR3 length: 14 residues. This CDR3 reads CSVAQRQSNQPQHF. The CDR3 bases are TGCAGCGTCGCGCAAAGGCAGAGCAATCAGCCCCAGCATTTT.

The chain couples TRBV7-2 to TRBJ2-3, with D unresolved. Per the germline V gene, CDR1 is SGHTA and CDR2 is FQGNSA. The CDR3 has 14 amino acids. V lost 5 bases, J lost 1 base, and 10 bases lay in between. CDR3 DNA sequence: TGTGCCAGCAGCCGGAACTTCGGCACAGATACGCAGTATTTT. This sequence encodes CASSRNFGTDTQYF. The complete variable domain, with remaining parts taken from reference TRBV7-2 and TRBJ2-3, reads GAGVSQSPSNKVTEKGKDVELRCDPISGHTALYWYRQSLGQGLEFLIYFQGNSAPDKSGLPSDRFSAERTGGSVSTLTIQRTQQEDSAVYLCASSRNFGTDTQYFGPGTRLTVL.

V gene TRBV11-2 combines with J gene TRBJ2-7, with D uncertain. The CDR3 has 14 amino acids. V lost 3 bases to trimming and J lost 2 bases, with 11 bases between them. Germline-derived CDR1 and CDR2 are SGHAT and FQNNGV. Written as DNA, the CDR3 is TGTGCCAGCAGCTTCAGTACTCGTCCCTACGAGCAGTACTTC. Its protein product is CASSFSTRPYEQYF.

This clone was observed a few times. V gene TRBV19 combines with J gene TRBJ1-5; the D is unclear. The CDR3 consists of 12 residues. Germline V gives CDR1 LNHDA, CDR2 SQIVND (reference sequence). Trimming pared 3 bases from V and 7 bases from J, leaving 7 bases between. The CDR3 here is CASSIQMQPQHF. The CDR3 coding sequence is TGTGCCAGTAGTATCCAGATGCAGCCCCAGCATTTT.

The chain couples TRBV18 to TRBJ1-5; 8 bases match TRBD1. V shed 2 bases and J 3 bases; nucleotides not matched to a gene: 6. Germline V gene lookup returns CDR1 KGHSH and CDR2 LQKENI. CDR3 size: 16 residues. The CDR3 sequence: CASSPNRGKNNQPQHF. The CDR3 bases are TGTGCCAGCTCACCAAACAGGGGGAAGAACAATCAGCCCCAGCATTTT.

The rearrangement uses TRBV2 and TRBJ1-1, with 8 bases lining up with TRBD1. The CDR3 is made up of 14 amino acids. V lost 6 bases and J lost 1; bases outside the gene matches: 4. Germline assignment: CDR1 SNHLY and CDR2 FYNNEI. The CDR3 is CASSDRGKNTEAFF. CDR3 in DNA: TGTGCCAGCAGCGACAGGGGAAAGAACACTGAAGCTTTCTTT.

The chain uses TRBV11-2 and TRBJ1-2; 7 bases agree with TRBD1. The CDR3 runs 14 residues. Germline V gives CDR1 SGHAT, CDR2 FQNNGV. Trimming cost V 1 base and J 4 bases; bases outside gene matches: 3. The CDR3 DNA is TGTGCCAGCAGCTTAGGACAGGGTGGCTATGGCTACACCTTC. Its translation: CASSLGQGGYGYTF.

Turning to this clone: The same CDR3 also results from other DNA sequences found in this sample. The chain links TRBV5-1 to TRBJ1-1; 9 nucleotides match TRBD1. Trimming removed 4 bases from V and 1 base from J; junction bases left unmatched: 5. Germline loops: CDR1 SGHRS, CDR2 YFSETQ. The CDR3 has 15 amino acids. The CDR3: CASSPGTGPNTEAFF. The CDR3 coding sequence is TGCGCCAGCAGCCCCGGGACAGGGCCGAACACTGAAGCTTTCTTT.

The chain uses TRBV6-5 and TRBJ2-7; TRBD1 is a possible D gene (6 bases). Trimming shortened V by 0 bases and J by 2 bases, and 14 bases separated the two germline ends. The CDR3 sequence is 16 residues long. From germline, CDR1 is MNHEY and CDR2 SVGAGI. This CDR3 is CASSYSTGNSPYEQYF. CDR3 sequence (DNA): TGTGCCAGCAGTTACTCTACAGGGAATTCACCCTACGAGCAGTACTTC.

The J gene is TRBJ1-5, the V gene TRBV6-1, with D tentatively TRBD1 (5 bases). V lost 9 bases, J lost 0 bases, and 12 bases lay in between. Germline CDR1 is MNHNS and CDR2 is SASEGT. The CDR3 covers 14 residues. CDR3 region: CASGTDYSNQPQHF. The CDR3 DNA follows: TGTGCCAGTGGGACCGATTATAGCAATCAGCCCCAGCATTTT.

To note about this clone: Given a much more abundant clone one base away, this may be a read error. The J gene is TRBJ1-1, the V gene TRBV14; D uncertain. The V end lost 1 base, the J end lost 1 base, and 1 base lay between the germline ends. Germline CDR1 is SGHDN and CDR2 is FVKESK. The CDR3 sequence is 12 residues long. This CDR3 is CASSQGNTEAFF. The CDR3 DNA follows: TGTGCCAGCAGCCAAGGGAACACTGAAGCTTTCTTT.

This CDR3 is CASSLGTGSHEQYF. The CDR3 DNA follows: TGTGCCAGCAGCTTGGGGACAGGGAGCCACGAGCAGTACTTC. This rearrangement joins TRBV5-4 to TRBJ2-7, with 8 bases identical to TRBD1. This CDR3 has 14 residues. Losses at the gene ends were 0 bases for V and 5 bases for J; bases not matched to a gene: 4. Germline CDR1 and CDR2: SGHNT and YYREEE (reference sequence). Together with reference TRBV5-4 and TRBJ2-7, the CDR3 gives the full variable domain: ETGVTQSPTHLIKTRGQQVTLRCSSQSGHNTVSWYQQALGQGPQFIFQYYREEENGRGNFPPRFSGLQFPNYSSELNVNALELDDSALYLCASSLGTGSHEQYFGPGTRLTVT.

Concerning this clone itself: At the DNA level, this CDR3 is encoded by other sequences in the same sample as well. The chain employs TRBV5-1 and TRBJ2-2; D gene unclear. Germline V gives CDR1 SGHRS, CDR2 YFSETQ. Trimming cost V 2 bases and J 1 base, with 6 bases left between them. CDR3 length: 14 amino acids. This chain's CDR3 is CASSFLQNTGELFF. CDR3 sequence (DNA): TGCGCCAGCAGCTTCTTACAGAACACCGGGGAGCTGTTTTTT.

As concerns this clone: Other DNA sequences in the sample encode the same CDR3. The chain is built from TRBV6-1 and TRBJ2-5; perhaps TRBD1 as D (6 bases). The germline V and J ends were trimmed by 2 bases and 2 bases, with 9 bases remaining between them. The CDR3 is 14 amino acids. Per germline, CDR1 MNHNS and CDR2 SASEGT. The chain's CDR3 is CASSEQGSQETQYF. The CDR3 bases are TGTGCCAGCAGTGAACAGGGGTCGCAAGAGACCCAGTACTTC.

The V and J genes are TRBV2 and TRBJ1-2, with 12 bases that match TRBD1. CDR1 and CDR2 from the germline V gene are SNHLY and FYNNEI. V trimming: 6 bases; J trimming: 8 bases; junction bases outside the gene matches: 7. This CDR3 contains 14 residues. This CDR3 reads CASSGTGGGLGYTF. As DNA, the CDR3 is TGTGCCAGCAGCGGGACAGGGGGCGGGTTAGGCTACACCTTC. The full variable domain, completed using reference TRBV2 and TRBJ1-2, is EPEVTQTPSHQVTQMGQEVILRCVPISNHLYFYWYRQILGQKVEFLVSFYNNEISEKSEIFDDQFSVERPDGSNFTLKIRSTKLEDSAMYFCASSGTGGGLGYTFGSGTRLTVV.

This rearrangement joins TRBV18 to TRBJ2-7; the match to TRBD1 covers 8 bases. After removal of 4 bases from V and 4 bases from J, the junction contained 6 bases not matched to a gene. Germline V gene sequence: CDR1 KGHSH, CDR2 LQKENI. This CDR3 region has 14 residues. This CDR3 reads CASSLTTGVYEQYF. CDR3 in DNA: TGTGCCAGCTCACTTACGACAGGGGTATACGAGCAGTACTTC.

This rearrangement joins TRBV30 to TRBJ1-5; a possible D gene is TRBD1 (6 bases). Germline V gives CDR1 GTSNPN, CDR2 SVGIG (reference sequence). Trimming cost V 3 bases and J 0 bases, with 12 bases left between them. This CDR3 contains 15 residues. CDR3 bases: TGTGCCTGGAGGCCACAGGGATATAGCAATCAGCCCCAGCATTTT. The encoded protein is CAWRPQGYSNQPQHF.

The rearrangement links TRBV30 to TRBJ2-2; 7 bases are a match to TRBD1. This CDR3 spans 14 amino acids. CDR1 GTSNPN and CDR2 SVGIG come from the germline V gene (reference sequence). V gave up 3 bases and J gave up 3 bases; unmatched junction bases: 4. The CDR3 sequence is CAWSPGQYTGELFF. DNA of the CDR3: TGTGCCTGGAGCCCGGGACAGTACACCGGGGAGCTGTTTTTT.

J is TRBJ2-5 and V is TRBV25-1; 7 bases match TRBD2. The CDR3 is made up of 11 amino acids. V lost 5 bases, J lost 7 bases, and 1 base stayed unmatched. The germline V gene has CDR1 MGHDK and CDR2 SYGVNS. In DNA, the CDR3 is TGTGCCAGCAGTACGGGGGGGACCCAGTACTTC. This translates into CASSTGGTQYF.

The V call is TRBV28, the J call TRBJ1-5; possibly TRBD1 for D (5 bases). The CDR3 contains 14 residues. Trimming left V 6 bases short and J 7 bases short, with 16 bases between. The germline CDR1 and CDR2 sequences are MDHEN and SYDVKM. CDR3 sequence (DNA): TGTGCCAGCAGGCGTGACAGCCTACGGCAGCCCCAGCATTTT. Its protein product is CASRRDSLRQPQHF.

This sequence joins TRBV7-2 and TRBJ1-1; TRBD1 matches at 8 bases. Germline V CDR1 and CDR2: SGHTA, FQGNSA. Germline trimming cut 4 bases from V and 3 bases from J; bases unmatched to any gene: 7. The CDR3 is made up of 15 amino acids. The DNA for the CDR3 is TGTGCCAGCAGCTCCCAGGGACAGGTAGACACTGAAGCTTTCTTT. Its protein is CASSSQGQVDTEAFF.

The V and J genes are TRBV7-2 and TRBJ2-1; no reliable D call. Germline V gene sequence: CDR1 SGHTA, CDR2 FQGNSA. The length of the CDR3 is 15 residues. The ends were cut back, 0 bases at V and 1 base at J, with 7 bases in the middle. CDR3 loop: CASSLAWWSYNEQFF. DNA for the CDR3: TGTGCCAGCAGCTTAGCGTGGTGGTCCTACAATGAGCAGTTCTTC.

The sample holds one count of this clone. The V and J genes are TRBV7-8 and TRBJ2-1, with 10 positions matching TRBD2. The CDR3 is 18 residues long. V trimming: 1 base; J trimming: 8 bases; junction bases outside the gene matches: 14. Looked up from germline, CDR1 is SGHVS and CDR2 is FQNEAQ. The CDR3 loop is CASSLVERAVAGGHEQFF. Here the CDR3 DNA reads TGTGCCAGCAGCTTAGTGGAACGAGCTGTAGCGGGAGGCCATGAGCAGTTCTTC.